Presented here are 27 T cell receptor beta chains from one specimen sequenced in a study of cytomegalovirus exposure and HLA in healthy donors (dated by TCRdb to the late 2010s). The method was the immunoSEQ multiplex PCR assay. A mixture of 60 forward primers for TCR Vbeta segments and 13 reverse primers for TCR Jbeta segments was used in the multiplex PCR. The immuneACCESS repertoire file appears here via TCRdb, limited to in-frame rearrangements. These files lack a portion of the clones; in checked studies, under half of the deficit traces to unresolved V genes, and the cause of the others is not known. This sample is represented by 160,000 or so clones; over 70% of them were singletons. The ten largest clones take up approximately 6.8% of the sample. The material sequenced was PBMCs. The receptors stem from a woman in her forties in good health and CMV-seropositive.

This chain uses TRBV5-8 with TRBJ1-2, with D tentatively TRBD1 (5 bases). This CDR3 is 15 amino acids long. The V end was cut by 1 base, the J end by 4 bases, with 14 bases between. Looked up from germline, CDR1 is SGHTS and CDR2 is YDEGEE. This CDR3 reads CASSLPTGALYGYTF. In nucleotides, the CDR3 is TGTGCCAGCAGCTTGCCCACAGGAGCCCTCTATGGCTACACCTTC.

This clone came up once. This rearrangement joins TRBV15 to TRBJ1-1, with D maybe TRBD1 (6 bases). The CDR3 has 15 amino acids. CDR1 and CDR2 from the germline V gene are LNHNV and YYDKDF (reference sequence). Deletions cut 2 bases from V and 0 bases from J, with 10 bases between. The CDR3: CATSRQQGLNTEAFF. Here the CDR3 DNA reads TGTGCCACCAGCAGACAACAGGGATTGAACACTGAAGCTTTCTTT.

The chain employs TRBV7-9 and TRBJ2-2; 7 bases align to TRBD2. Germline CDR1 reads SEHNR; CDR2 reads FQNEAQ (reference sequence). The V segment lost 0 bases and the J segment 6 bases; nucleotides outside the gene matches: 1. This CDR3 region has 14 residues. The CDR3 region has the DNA TGTGCCAGCAGCTTAGCAGCGGGGTCCGGGGAGCTGTTTTTT. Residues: CASSLAAGSGELFF.

The CDR3 nucleotides read TGCGCCAGCAGCGATCAGGGTTTTGAAGCTTTCTTT. As protein: CASSDQGFEAFF. The chain has TRBV5-1 and TRBJ1-1, with a weak D call TRBD1 (5 bases). Germline V gene data show CDR1 as SGHRS and CDR2 as YFSETQ. The CDR3 runs to 12 residues. V was clipped by 4 bases and J by 7 bases, with 11 bases between them.

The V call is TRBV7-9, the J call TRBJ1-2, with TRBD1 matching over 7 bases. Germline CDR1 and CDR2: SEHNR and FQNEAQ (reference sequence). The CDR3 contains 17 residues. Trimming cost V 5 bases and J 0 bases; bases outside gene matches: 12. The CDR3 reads CASSPGDSSHSNYGYTF. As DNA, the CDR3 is TGTGCCAGCAGCCCAGGGGACAGCTCGCATTCTAACTATGGCTACACCTTC.

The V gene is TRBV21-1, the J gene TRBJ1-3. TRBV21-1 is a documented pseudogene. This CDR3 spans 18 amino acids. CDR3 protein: CASSKAPNNSSSGNTIYF. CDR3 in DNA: TGTGCCAGCAGCAAAGCACCCAATAACTCCTCGTCTGGAAACACCATATATTTT.

This CDR3 is CAWTLGRDTEAFF. CDR3 in DNA: TGTGCCTGGACCCTGGGGAGGGACACTGAAGCTTTCTTT. The gene calls are TRBV30 and TRBJ1-1; D is undetermined. Trimming removed 4 bases at V and 3 bases at J, with 12 bases between. Germline V CDR1 and CDR2: GTSNPN, SVGIG (reference sequence). The CDR3 loop spans 13 amino acids.

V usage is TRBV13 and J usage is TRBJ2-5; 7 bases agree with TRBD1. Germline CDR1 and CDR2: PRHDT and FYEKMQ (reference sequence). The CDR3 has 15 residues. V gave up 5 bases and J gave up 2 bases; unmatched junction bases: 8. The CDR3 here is CASSPLGQSQETQYF. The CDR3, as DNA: TGTGCCAGCAGCCCCCTGGGACAGTCACAAGAGACCCAGTACTTC.

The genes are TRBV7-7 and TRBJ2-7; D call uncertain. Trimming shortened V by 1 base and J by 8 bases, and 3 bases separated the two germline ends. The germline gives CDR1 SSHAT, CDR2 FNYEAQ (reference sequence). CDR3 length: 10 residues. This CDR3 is CASSLGKQYF. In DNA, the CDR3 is TGTGCCAGCAGCTTAGGTAAGCAGTACTTC.

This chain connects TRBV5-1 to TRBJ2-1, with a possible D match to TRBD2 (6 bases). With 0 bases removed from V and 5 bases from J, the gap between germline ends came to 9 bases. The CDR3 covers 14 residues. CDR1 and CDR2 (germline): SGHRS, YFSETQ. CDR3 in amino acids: CASSLGRENNEQFF. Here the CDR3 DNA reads TGCGCCAGCAGCTTGGGACGGGAGAACAATGAGCAGTTCTTC.

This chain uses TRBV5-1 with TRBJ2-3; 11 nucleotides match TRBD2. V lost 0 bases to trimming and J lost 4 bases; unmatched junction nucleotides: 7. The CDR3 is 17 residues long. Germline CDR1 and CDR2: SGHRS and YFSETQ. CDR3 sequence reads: CASSLGSSGGYPDTQYF. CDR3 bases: TGCGCCAGCAGCTTGGGCTCTAGCGGGGGGTACCCAGATACGCAGTATTTT.

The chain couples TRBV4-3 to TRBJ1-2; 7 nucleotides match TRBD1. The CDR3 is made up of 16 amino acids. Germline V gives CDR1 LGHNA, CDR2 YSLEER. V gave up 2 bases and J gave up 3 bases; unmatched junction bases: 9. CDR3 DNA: TGCGCCAGCAGCCAATCAATACAGGGGCAATACTATGGCTACACCTTC. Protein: CASSQSIQGQYYGYTF.

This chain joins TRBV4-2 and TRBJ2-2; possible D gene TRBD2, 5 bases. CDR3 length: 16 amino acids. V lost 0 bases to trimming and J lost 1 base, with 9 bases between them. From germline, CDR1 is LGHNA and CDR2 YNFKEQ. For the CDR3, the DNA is TGTGCCAGCAGCCAAGATCGCCGGGGGAACACCGGGGAGCTGTTTTTT. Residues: CASSQDRRGNTGELFF.

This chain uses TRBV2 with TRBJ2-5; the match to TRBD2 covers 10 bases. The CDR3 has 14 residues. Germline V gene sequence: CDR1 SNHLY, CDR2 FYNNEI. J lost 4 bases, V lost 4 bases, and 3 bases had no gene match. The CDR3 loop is CASSVRTSGETQYF. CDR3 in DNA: TGTGCCAGCAGTGTGCGGACTAGCGGAGAGACCCAGTACTTC.

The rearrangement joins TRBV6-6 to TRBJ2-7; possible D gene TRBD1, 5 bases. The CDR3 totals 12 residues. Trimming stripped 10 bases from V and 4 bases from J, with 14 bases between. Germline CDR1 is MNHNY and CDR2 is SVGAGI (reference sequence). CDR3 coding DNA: TGTGCCAACAGGAACGCGGCATACGAGCAGTACTTC. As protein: CANRNAAYEQYF.

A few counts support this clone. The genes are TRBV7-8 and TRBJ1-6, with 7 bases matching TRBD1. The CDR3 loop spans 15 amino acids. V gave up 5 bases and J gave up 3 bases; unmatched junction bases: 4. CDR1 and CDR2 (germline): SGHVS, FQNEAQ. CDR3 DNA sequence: TGTGCCAGCAGCACTCGGGACAGCTATAATTCACCCCTCCACTTT. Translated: CASSTRDSYNSPLHF.

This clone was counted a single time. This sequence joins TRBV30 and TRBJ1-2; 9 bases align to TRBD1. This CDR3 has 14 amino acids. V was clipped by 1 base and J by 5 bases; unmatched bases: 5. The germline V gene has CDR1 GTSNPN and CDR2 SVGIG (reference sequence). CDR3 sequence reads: CAWSADRGVYGYTF. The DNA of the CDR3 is TGTGCCTGGAGTGCGGACAGGGGCGTTTATGGCTACACCTTC. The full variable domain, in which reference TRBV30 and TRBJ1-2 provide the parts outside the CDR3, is SQTIHQWPATLVQPVGSPLSLECTVEGTSNPNLYWYRQAAGRGLQLLFYSVGIGQISSEVPQNLSASRPQDRQFILSSKKLLLSDSGFYLCAWSADRGVYGYTFGSGTRLTVV.

Written as DNA, the CDR3 is TGTGCCAGCAGCCCCCAAGGACTAGCGGGGGTCCAACAGTTCTTC. Its translation: CASSPQGLAGVQQFF. The chain uses TRBV7-3 and TRBJ2-1; 13 nucleotides align to TRBD2. Germline assignment: CDR1 SGHTA and CDR2 FQGTGA. V dropped 5 bases and J dropped 13; count of bases not matched to a gene: 11. The CDR3 has 15 amino acids.

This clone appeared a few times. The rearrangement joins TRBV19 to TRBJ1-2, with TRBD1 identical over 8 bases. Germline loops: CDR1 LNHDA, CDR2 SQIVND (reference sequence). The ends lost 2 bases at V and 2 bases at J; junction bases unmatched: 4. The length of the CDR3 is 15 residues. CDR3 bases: TGTGCCAGTAGTATAAAATCAGGGGGCAACTATGGCTACACCTTC. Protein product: CASSIKSGGNYGYTF. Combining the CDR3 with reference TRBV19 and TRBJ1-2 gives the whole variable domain DGGITQSPKYLFRKEGQNVTLSCEQNLNHDAMYWYRQDPGQGLRLIYYSQIVNDFQKGDIAEGYSVSREKKESFPLTVTSAQKNPTAFYLCASSIKSGGNYGYTFGSGTRLTVV.

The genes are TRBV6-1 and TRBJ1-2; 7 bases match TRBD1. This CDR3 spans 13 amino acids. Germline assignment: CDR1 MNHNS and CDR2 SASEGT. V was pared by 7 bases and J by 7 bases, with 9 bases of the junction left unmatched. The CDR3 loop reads CASTNSGTAGYTF. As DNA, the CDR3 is TGTGCCAGCACTAACTCCGGGACAGCTGGCTACACCTTC.

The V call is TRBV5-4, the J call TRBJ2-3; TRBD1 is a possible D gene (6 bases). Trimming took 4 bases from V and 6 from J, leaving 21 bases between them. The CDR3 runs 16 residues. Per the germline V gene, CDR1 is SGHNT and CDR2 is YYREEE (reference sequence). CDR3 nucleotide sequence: TGTGCCAGCAGCACTCAACAGGGTACTTCTCTGGATACGCAGTATTTT. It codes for CASSTQQGTSLDTQYF.

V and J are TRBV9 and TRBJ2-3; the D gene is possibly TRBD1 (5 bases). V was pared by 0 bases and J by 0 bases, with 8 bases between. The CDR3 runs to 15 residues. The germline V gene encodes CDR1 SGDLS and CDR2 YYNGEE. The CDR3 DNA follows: TGTGCCAGCAGCGTAGTTGACAGTAGCACAGATACGCAGTATTTT. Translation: CASSVVDSSTDTQYF.

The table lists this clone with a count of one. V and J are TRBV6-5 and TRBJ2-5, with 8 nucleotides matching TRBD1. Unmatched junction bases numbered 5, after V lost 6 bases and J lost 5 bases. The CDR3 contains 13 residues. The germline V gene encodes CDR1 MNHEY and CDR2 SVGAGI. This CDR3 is CASSNWDRETQYF. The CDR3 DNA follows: TGTGCCAGCAGCAACTGGGACAGGGAGACCCAGTACTTC.

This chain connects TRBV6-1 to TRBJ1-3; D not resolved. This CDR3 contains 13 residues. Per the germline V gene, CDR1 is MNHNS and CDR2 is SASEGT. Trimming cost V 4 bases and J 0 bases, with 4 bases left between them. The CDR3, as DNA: TGTGCCAGCAGTGCTTACTCTGGAAACACCATATATTTT. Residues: CASSAYSGNTIYF.

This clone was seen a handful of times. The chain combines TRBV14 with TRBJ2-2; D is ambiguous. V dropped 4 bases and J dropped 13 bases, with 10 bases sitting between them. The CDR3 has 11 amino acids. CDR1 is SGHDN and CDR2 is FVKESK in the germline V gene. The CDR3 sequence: CASSRNGLLFF. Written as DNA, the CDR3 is TGTGCCAGCAGCCGAAACGGGTTGCTGTTTTTT.

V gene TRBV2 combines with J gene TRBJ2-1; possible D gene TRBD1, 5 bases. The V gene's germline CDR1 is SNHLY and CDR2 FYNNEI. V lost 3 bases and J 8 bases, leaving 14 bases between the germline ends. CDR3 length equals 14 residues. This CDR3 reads CASSDRDYVYEQFF. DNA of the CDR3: TGTGCCAGCAGTGACAGGGATTACGTTTATGAGCAGTTCTTC.

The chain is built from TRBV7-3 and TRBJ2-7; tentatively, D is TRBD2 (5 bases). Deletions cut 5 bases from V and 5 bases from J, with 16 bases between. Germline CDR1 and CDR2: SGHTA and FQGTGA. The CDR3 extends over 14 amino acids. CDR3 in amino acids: CASSHRGWGDEQYF. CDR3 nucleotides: TGTGCCAGCAGCCACCGGGGTTGGGGAGACGAGCAGTACTTC. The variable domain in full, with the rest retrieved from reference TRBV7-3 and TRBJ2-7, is GAGVSQTPSNKVTEKGKYVELRCDPISGHTALYWYRQSLGQGPEFLIYFQGTGAADDSGLPNDRFFAVRPEGSVSTLKIQRTERGDSAVYLCASSHRGWGDEQYFGPGTRLTVT.